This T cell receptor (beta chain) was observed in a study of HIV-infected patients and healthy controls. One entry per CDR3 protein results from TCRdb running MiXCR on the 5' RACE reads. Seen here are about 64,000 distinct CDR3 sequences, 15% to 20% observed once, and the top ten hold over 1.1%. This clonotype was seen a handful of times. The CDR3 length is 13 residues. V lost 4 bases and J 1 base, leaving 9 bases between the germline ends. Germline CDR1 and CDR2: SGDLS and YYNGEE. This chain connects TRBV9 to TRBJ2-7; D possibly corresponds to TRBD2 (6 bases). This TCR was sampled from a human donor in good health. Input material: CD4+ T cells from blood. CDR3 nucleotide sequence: TGTGCCAGCAGCCCCCGGGGGTCCTACGAGCAGTACTTC. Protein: CASSPRGSYEQYF.